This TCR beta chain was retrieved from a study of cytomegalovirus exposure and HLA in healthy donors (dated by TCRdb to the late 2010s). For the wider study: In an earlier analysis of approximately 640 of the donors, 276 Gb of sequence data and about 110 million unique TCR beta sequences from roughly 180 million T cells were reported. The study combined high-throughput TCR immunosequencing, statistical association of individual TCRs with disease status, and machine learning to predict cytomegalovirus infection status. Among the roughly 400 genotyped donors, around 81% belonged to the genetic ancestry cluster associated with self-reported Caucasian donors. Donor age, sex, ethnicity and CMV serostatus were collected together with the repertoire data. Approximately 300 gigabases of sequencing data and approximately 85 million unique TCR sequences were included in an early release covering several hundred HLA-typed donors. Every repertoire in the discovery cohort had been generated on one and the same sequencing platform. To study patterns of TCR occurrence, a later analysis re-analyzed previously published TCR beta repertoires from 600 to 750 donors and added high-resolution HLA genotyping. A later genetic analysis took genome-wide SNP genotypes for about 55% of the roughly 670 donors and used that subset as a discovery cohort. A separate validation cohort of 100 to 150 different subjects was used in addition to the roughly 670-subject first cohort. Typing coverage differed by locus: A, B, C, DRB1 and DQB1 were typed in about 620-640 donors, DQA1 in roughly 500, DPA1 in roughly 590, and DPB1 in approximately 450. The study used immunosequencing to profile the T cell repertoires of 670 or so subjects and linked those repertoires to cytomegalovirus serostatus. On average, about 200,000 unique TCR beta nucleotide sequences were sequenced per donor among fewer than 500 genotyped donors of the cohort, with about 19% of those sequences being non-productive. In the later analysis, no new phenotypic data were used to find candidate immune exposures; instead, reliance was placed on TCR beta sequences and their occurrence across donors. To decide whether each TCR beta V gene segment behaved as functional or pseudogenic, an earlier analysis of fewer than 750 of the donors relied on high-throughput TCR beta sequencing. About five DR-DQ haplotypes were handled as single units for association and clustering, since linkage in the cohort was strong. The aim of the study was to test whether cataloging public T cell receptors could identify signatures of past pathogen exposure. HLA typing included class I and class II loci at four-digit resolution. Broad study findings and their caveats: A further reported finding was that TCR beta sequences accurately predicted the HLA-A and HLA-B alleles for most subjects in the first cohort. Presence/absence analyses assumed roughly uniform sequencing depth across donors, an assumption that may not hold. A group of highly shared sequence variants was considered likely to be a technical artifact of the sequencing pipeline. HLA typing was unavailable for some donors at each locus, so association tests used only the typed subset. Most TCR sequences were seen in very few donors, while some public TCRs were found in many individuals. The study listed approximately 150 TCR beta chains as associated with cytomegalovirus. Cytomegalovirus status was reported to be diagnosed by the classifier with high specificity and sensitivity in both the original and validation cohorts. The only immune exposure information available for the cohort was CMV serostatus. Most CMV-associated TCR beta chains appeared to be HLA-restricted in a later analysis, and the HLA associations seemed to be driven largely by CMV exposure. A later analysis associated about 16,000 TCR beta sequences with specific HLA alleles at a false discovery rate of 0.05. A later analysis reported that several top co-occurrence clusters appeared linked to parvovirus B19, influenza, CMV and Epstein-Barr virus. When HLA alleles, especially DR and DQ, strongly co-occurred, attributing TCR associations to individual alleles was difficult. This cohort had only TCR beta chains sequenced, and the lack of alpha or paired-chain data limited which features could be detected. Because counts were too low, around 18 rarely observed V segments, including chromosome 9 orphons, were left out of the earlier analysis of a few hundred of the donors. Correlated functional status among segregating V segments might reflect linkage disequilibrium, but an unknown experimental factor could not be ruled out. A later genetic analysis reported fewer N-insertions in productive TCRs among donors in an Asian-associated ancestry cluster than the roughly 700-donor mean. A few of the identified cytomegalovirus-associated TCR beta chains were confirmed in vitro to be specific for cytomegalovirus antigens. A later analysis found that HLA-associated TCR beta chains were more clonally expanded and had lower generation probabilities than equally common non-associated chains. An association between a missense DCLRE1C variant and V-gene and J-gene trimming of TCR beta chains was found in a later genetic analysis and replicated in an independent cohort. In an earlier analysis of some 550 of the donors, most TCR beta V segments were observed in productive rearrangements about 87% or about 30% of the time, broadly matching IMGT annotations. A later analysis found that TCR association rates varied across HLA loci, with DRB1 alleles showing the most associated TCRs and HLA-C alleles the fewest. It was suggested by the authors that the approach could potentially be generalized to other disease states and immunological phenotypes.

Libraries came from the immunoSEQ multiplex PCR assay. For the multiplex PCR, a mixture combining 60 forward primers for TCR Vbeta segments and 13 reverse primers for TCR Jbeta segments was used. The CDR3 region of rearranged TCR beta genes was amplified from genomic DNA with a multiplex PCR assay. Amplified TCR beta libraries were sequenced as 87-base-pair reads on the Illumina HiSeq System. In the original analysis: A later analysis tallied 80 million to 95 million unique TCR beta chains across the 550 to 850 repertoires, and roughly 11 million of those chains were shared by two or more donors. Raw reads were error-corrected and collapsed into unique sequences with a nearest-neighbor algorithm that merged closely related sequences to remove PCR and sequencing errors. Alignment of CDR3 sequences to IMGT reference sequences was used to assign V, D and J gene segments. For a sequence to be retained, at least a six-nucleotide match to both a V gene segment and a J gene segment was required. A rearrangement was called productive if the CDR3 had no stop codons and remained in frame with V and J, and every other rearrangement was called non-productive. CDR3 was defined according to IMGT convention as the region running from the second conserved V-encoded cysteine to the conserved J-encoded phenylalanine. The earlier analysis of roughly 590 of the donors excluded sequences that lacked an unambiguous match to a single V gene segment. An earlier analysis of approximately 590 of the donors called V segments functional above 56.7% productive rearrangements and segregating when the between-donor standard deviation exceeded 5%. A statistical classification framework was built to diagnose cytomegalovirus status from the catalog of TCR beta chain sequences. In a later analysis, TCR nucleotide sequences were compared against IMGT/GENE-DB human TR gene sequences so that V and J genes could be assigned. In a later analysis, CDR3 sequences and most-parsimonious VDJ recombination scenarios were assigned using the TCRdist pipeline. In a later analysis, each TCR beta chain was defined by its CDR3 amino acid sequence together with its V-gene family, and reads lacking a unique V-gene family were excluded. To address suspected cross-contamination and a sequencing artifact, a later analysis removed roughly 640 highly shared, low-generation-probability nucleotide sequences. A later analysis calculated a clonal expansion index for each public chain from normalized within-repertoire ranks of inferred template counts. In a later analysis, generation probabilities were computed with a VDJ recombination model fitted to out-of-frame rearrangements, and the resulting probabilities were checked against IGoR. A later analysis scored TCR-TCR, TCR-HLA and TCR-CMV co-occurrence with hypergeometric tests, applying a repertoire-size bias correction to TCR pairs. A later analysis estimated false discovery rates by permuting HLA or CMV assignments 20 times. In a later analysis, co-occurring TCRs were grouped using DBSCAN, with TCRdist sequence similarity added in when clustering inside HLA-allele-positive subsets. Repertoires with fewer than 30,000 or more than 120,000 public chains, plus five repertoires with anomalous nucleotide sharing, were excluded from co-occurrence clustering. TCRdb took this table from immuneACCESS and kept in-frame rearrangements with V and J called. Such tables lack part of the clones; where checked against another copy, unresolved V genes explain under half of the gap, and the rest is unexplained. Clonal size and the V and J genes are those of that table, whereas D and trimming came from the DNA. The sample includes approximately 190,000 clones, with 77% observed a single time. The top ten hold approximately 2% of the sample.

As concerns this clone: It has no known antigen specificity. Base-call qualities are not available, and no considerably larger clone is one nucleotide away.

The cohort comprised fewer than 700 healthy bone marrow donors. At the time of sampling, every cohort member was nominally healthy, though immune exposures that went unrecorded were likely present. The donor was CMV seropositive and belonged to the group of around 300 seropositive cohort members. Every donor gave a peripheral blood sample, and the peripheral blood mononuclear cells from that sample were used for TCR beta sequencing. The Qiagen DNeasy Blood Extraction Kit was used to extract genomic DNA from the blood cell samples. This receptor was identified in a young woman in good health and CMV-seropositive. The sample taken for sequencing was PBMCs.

The nucleotides are TGCGCCAGCAGCCAAGGGGGCGGTGAAAAACTGTTTTTT. It codes for CASSQGGGEKLFF. The chain links TRBV4-1 with TRBJ1-4; D gene: possibly TRBD1, on 5 matching bases. CDR1 MGHRA and CDR2 YSYEKL are derived from the germline V gene. The CDR3 measures 13 amino acids from cysteine to phenylalanine. CDR3 DNA is the only sequence kept; it has 39 bases, read in frame from the first base. Trimming at the junction amounts to 1 base on V and 7 bases on J, and the germline ends lie 7 bases apart.